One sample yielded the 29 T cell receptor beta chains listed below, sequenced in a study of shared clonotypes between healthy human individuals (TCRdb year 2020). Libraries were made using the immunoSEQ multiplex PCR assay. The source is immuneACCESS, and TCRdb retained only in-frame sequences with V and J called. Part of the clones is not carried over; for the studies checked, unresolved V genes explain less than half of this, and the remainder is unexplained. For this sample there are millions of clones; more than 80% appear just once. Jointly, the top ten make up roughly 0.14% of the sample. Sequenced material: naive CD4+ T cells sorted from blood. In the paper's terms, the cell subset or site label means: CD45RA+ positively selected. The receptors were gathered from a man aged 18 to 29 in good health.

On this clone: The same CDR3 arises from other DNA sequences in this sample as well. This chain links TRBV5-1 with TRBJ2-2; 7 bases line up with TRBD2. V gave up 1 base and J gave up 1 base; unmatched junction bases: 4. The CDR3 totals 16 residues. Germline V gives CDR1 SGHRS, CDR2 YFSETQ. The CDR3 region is CASSLSLAGNTGELFF. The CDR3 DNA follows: TGCGCCAGCAGCTTGTCTTTAGCGGGGAACACCGGGGAGCTGTTTTTT.

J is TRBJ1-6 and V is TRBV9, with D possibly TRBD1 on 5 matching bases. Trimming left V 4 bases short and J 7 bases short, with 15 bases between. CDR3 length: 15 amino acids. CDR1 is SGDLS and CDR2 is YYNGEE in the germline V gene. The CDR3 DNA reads TGTGCCAGCAGCCCCGAGGTAGGGGTGAATTCACCCCTCCACTTT. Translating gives CASSPEVGVNSPLHF. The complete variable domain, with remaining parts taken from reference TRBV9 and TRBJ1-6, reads DSGVTQTPKHLITATGQRVTLRCSPRSGDLSVYWYQQSLDQGLQFLIQYYNGEERAKGNILERFSAQQFPDLHSELNLSSLELGDSALYFCASSPEVGVNSPLHFGNGTRLTVT.

This CDR3 reads CASSTTEKQTQYF. The CDR3 nucleotides are TGTGCCAGCAGTACGACCGAGAAGCAGACCCAGTACTTC. This chain uses TRBV6-5 with TRBJ2-5; D is unclear. The V and J ends lost 5 bases and 6 bases respectively, with 13 bases between them. The CDR3 loop spans 13 amino acids. Germline-derived CDR1 and CDR2 are MNHEY and SVGAGI.

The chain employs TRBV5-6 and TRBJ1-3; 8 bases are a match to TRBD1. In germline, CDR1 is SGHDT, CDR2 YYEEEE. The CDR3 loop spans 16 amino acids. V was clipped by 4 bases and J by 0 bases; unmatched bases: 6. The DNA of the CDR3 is TGTGCCAGCAGCCTGACAGGGGCCACCTCTGGAAACACCATATATTTT. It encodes CASSLTGATSGNTIYF.

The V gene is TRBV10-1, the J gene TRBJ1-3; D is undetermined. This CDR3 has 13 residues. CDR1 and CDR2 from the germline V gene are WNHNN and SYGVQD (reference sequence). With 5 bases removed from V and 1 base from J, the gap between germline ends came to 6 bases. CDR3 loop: CASSPSSGNTIYF. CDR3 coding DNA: TGCGCCAGCAGTCCTTCTTCTGGAAACACCATATATTTT.

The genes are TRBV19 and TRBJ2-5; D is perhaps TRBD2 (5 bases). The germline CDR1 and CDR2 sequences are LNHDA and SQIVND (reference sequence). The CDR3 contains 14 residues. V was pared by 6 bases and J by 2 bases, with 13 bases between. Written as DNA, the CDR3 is TGTGCCAGTAGAAGGACGGGGAAGCAAGAGACCCAGTACTTC. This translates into CASRRTGKQETQYF.

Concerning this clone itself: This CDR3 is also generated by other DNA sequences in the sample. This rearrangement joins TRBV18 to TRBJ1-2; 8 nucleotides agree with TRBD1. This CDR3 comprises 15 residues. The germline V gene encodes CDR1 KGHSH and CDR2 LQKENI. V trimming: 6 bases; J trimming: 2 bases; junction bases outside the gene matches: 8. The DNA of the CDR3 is TGTGCCAGCTCGCCGCCGACAGGGGCCAACTATGGCTACACCTTC. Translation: CASSPPTGANYGYTF.

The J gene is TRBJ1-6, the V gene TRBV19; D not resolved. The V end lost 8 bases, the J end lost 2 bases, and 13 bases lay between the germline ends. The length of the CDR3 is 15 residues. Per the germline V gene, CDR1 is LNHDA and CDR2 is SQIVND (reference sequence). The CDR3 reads CASSSTRPYNSPLHF. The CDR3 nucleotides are TGTGCCAGTTCATCGACCCGACCCTATAATTCACCCCTCCACTTT.

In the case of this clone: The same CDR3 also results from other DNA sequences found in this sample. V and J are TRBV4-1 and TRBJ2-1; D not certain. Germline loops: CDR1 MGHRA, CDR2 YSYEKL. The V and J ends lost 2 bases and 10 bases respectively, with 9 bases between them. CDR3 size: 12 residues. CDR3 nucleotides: TGCGCCAGCAGCCAACCCCTCGGGGAGCAGTTCTTC. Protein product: CASSQPLGEQFF.

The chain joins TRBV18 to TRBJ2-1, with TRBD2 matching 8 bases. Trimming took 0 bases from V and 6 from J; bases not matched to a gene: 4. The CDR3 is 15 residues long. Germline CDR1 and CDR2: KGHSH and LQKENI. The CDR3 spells CASSPPGRAFNEQFF. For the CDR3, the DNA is TGTGCCAGCTCACCACCCGGGAGGGCCTTCAATGAGCAGTTCTTC.

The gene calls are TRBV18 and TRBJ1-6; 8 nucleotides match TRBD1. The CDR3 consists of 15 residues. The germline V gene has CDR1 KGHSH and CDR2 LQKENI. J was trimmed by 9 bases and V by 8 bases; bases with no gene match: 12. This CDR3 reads CASGSPGQGISPLHF. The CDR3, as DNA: TGTGCCAGCGGATCCCCTGGACAGGGTATTTCACCCCTCCACTTT. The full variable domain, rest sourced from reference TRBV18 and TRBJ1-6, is NAGVMQNPRHLVRRRGQEARLRCSPMKGHSHVYWYRQLPEEGLKFMVYLQKENIIDESGMPKERFSAEFPKEGPSILRIQQVVRGDSAAYFCASGSPGQGISPLHFGNGTRLTVT.

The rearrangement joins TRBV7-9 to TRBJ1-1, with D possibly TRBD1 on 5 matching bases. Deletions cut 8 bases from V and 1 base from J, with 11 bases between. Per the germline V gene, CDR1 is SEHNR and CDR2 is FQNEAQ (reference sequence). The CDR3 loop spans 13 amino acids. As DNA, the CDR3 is TGTGCCAGCTTCAATCAGGGGAACACTGAAGCTTTCTTT. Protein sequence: CASFNQGNTEAFF.

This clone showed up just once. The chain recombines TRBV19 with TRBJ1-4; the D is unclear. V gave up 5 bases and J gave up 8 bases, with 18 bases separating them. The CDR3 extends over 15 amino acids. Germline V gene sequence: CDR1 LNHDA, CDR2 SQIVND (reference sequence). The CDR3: CASSLVPLNQEKLFF. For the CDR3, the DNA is TGTGCCAGTAGTTTGGTGCCGTTAAACCAGGAAAAACTGTTTTTT.

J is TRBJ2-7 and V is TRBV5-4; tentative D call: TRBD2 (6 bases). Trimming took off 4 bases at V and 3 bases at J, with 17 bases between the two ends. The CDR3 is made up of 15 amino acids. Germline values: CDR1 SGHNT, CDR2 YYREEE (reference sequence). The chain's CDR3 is CASSQAPGENYEQYF. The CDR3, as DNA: TGTGCCAGCAGCCAGGCCCCGGGGGAAAACTACGAGCAGTACTTC.

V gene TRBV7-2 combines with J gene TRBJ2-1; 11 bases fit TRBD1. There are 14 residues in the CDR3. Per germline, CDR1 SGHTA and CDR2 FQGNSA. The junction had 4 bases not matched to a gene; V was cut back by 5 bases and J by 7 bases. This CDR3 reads CASSPGQGANEQFF. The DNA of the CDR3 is TGTGCCAGCAGCCCAGGACAGGGGGCTAATGAGCAGTTCTTC.

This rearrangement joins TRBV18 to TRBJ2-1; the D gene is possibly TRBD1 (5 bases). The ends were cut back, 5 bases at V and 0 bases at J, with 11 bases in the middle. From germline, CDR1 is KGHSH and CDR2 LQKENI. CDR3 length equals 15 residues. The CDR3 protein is CASSSGDSSYNEQFF. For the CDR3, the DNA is TGTGCCAGCTCATCAGGAGACAGCTCCTACAATGAGCAGTTCTTC. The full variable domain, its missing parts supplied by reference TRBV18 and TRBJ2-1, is NAGVMQNPRHLVRRRGQEARLRCSPMKGHSHVYWYRQLPEEGLKFMVYLQKENIIDESGMPKERFSAEFPKEGPSILRIQQVVRGDSAAYFCASSSGDSSYNEQFFGPGTRLTVL.

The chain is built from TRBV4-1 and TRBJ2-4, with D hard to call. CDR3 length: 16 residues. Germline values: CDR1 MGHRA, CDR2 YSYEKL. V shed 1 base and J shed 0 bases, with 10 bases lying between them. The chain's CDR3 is CASSQGLLLAKNIQYF. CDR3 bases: TGCGCCAGCAGCCAAGGGCTGCTCCTAGCCAAAAACATTCAGTACTTC.

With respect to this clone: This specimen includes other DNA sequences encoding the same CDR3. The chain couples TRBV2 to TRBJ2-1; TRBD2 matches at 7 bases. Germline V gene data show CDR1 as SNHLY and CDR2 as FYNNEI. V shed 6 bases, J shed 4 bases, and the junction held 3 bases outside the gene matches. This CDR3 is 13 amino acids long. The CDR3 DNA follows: TGTGCCAGCAGCGAGCGGGAATACAATGAGCAGTTCTTC. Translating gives CASSEREYNEQFF.

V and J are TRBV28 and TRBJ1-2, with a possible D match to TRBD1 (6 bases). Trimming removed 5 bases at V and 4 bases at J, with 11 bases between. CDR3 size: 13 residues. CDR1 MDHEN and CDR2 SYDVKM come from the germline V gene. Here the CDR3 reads CASSGQNLYGYTF. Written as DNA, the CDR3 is TGTGCCAGCAGTGGACAGAACCTCTATGGCTACACCTTC.

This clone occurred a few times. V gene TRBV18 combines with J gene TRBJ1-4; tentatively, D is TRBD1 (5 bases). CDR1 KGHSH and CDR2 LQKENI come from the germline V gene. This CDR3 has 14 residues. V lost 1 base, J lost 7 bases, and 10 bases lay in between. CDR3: CASSPQGQGEKLFF. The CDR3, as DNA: TGTGCCAGCTCACCACAGGGGCAGGGTGAAAAACTGTTTTTT.

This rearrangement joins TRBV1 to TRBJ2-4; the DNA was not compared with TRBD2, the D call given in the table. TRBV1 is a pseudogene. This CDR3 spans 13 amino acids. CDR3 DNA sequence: TGCACCAGCAGCCTACGAGATAAAAACATTCAGTACTTC. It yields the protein CTSSLRDKNIQYF.

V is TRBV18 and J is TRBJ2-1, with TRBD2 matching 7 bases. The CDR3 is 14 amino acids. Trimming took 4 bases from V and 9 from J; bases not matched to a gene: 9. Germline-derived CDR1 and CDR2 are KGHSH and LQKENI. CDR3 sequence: CASSRLAGDFEQFF. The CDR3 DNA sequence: TGTGCCAGCTCACGACTAGCCGGCGATTTTGAGCAGTTCTTC.

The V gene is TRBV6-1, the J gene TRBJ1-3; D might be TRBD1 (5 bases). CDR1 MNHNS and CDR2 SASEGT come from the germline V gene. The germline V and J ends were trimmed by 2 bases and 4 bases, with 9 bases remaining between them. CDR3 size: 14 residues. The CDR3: CASSEMGLGNTIYF. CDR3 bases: TGTGCCAGCAGTGAAATGGGGCTCGGAAACACCATATATTTT.

CDR3 sequence reads: CASGFRRPPSYNEQFF. The CDR3 region has the DNA TGTGCTAGTGGTTTCCGCCGTCCCCCCTCCTACAATGAGCAGTTCTTC. This chain connects TRBV12-5 to TRBJ2-1; no firm D call. The CDR3 length is 16 residues. CDR1 LGHNT and CDR2 FRNRAP come from the germline V gene. V was shortened by 3 bases and J by 0 bases, with 12 bases between the two germline ends.

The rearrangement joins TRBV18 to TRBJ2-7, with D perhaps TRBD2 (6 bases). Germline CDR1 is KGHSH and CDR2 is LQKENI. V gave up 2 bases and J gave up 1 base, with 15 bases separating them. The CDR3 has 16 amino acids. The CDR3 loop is CASSPTYGGGSYEQYF. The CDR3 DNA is TGTGCCAGCTCACCAACTTATGGGGGAGGTTCCTACGAGCAGTACTTC.

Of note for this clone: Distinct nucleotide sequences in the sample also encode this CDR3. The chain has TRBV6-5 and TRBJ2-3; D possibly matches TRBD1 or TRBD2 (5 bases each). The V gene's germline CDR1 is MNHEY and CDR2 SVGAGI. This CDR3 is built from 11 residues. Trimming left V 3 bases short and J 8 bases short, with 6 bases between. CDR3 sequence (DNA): TGTGCCAGCAGTTATGGGGGTACGCAGTATTTT. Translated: CASSYGGTQYF.

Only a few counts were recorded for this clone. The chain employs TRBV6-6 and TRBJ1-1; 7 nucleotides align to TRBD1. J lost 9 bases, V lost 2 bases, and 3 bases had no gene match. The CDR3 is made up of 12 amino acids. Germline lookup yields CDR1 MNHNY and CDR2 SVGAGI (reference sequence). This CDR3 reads CASSYRDSKAFF. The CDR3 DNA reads TGTGCCAGCAGTTACCGGGACAGCAAAGCTTTCTTT.

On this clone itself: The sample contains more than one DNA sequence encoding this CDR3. The chain's CDR3 is CASSEGYSSYNEQFF. CDR3 nucleotides: TGTGCCAGCAGTGAAGGTTACAGCTCCTACAATGAGCAGTTCTTC. V is TRBV6-1 and J is TRBJ2-1; the D is unclear. Germline CDR1 reads MNHNS; CDR2 reads SASEGT. V lost 1 base and J lost 0, with 7 bases in between. The CDR3 spans 15 residues.

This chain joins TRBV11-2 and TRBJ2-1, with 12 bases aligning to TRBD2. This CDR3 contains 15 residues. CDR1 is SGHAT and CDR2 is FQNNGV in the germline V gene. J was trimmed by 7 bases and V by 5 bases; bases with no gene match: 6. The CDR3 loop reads CASSRLAGGHNEQFF. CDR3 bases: TGTGCCAGCAGCCGTCTAGCGGGAGGGCATAATGAGCAGTTCTTC.